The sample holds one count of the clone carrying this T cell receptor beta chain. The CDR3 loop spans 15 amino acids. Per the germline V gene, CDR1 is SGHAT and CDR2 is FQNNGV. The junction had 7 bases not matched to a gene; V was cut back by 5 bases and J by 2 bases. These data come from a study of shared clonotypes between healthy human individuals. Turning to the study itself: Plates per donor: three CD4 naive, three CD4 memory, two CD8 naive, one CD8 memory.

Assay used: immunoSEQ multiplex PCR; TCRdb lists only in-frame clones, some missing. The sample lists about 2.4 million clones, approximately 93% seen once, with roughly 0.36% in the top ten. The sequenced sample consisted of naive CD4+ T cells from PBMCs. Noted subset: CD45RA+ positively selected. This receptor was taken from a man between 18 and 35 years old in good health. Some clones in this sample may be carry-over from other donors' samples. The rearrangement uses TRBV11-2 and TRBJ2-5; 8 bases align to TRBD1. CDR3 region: CASSRTGQDQETQYF. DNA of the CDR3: TGTGCCAGCAGCAGAACGGGACAGGATCAAGAGACCCAGTACTTC.